One sample yielded the 17 T cell receptor beta chains listed below, sequenced in a study of blood T cells in healthy people across ages. Primed by a sample-barcoded 5' primer and a J-beta primer mix, a second PCR proceeded for roughly 7 to 11 cycles. One entry per CDR3 protein, called by TCRdb with MiXCR from the 5' RACE reads. The table has hundreds of thousands of distinct CDR3 sequences, more than 40% seen once. The sequencing input was blood. The origin of the receptors is a man between 60 and 75 years old in good health.

This clonotype turned up a few times. This chain joins TRBV5-6 and TRBJ2-5, with D unclear. This CDR3 comprises 12 residues. The V end was cut by 2 bases, the J end by 3 bases, with 5 bases between. Germline V CDR1 and CDR2: SGHDT, YYEEEE. The DNA of the CDR3 is TGTGCCAGCAGCTTCGAGGAAGAGACCCAGTACTTC. This gives the protein CASSFEEETQYF. Full variable domain (rest looked up from reference TRBV5-6 and TRBJ2-5): DAGVTQSPTHLIKTRGQQVTLRCSPKSGHDTVSWYQQALGQGPQFIFQYYEEEERQRGNFPDRFSGHQFPNYSSELNVNALLLGDSALYLCASSFEEETQYFGPGTRLLVL.

The chain carries TRBV20-1 and TRBJ2-4, with TRBD2 identical over 8 bases. Matching the DNA end better, TRBJ2-7 makes the J call doubtful. Germline V gene sequence: CDR1 DFQATT, CDR2 SNEGSKA (reference sequence). The CDR3 extends over 14 amino acids. CDR3 nucleotides: TGCAGTGCTAGGCCCAGCGGGGGTTTCTACGAGCAGTACTTC. It translates to CSARPSGGFYEQYF.

The chain uses TRBV4-3 and TRBJ1-4; no firm D call. Trimming cost V 1 base and J 0 bases, with 6 bases left between them. CDR1 and CDR2 (germline): LGHNA, YSLEER. CDR3 size: 15 residues. As DNA, the CDR3 is TGCGCCAGCAGCCAAGGAAGAACAACTAATGAAAAACTGTTTTTT. Its translation is CASSQGRTTNEKLFF.

The gene calls are TRBV6-2 or TRBV6-3 and TRBJ1-2; D is perhaps TRBD1 (5 bases). The CDR3 extends over 12 amino acids. Trimming took 7 bases from V and 6 from J, leaving 12 bases between them. Germline V gives CDR1 MNHEY, CDR2 SVGEGT. The CDR3 here is CASTETDHGYTF. As DNA, the CDR3 is TGTGCCAGCACCGAGACAGACCATGGCTACACCTTC.

V gene TRBV11-3 combines with J gene TRBJ2-6; TRBD2 might be the D (6 bases). In germline, CDR1 is SGHNT, CDR2 YENEEA. Between the trimmed V and J ends, which lost 5 bases and 4 bases, there was a span of 12 bases. This CDR3 has 15 residues. CDR3 DNA sequence: TGTGCCAGCAGCCGAGGCGGGACCGGGGCCAACGTCCTGACTTTC. Translated, it gives CASSRGGTGANVLTF.

As regards this clonotype: Mismatch with germline at one junction end may stem from a read error. The chain has TRBV5-1 and TRBJ2-1; D gene uncertain. Per germline, CDR1 SGHRS and CDR2 YFSETQ. The CDR3 runs to 14 residues. The CDR3 DNA reads as TGCGCCAGCAAACCCGGCAGCTCCTGCAATGAGCAGTTCTTC. It codes for CASKPGSSCNEQFF.

This sequence joins TRBV5-1 and TRBJ2-2; TRBD1 might be the D (5 bases). V dropped 0 bases and J dropped 6 bases, with 12 bases sitting between them. Germline V CDR1 and CDR2: SGHRS, YFSETQ. The length of the CDR3 is 15 residues. Written as DNA, the CDR3 is TGCGCCAGCAGCTTGGGGACCACAGGCGCCGGGGAGCTGTTTTTT. The encoded protein is CASSLGTTGAGELFF.

This clonotype was seen only a few times. The rearrangement uses TRBV9 and TRBJ2-1, with 13 bases lining up with TRBD2. This CDR3 spans 16 amino acids. The junction had 1 base not matched to a gene; V was cut back by 0 bases and J by 4 bases. The germline CDR1 and CDR2 sequences are SGDLS and YYNGEE. The CDR3 DNA sequence: TGTGCCAGCAGCGTAGGACTAGCGGGGGGTTACAATGAGCAGTTCTTC. It codes for CASSVGLAGGYNEQFF.

The genes are TRBV20-1 and TRBJ1-6; TRBD1 is a possible D gene (5 bases). Per germline, CDR1 DFQATT and CDR2 SNEGSKA (reference sequence). Trimming shortened V by 3 bases and J by 8 bases, and 14 bases separated the two germline ends. This CDR3 comprises 14 residues. The CDR3 loop is CSAREGTLYSPLHF. The CDR3 DNA reads TGCAGTGCTAGGGAGGGGACTCTATATTCACCCCTCCACTTT.

In this sample, this clonotype turned up many times. V usage is TRBV4-3 and J usage is TRBJ1-6, with a weak D call TRBD1 (6 bases). The germline CDR1 and CDR2 sequences are LGHNA and YSLEER. The V end lost 3 bases, the J end lost 8 bases, and 11 bases lay between the germline ends. This CDR3 region has 14 residues. CDR3 DNA: TGCGCCAGCAGCCACCTGGACAGCTATTCACCCCTCCACTTT. Translated: CASSHLDSYSPLHF.

In its sample, this clonotype was seen a few times. The chain uses TRBV29-1 and TRBJ2-7; perhaps TRBD2 as D (7 bases). Trimming removed 5 bases from V and 7 bases from J, with 21 bases in between. The CDR3 has 14 residues. Germline CDR1 SQVTM, CDR2 ANQGSEA. This CDR3 reads CSVILFGGANEQYF. The CDR3 DNA is TGCAGCGTTATCCTCTTTGGGGGGGCGAATGAGCAGTACTTC.

This clonotype occurred many times. The chain is built from TRBV5-1 and TRBJ2-3, with D possibly matching TRBD2 (7 bases). Trimming took off 5 bases at V and 3 bases at J, with 13 bases between the two ends. The germline V gene encodes CDR1 SGHRS and CDR2 YFSETQ. CDR3 size: 14 residues. In DNA form, the CDR3 reads TGCGCCAGCAGGGAGGGGGGGCCTACAGATACGCAGTATTTT. Protein sequence: CASREGGPTDTQYF.

The chain combines TRBV20-1 with TRBJ2-3, with TRBD1 matching over 9 bases. Germline CDR1 reads DFQATT; CDR2 reads SNEGSKA (reference sequence). With V trimmed by 6 bases and J by 3 bases, 7 bases remained unmatched. The CDR3 has 14 amino acids. CDR3 DNA sequence: TGCAGTGCGCGTACCGGGACAGGGACAGATACGCAGTATTTT. It specifies CSARTGTGTDTQYF.

The chain couples TRBV27 to TRBJ2-1; maybe TRBD2 (6 bases). V was clipped by 6 bases and J by 5 bases, with 14 bases between them. The CDR3 is made up of 14 amino acids. CDR1 and CDR2 (germline): MNHEY, SMNVEV (reference sequence). CDR3 in amino acids: CASRQAGLNNEQFF. The CDR3, as DNA: TGTGCCAGCAGACAAGCGGGTCTAAACAATGAGCAGTTCTTC.

This clonotype was picked up a small number of times. The rearrangement uses TRBV5-1 and TRBJ2-3; D possibly corresponds to TRBD1 (5 bases). Germline CDR1 reads SGHRS; CDR2 reads YFSETQ. Trimming removed 0 bases from V and 1 base from J, with 9 bases in between. This CDR3 has 15 residues. The DNA of the CDR3 is TGCGCCAGCAGCTTGGGACAGCACCGCACAGATACGCAGTATTTT. Amino acids: CASSLGQHRTDTQYF.

This sequence joins TRBV28 and TRBJ2-1; the match to TRBD1 covers 9 bases. Losses at the gene ends were 5 bases for V and 7 bases for J; bases not matched to a gene: 9. The CDR3 runs 15 residues. In germline, CDR1 is MDHEN, CDR2 SYDVKM. This chain's CDR3 is CASSAPGQGSNEQFF. In nucleotides, the CDR3 is TGTGCCAGCAGTGCTCCGGGACAGGGCTCTAATGAGCAGTTCTTC.

The chain joins TRBV5-1 to TRBJ2-7; tentatively, D is TRBD1 (6 bases). CDR3 length: 14 residues. Germline loops: CDR1 SGHRS, CDR2 YFSETQ. The V gene lost 8 bases and the J gene lost 0 bases, with 15 bases spanning the gap. This chain's CDR3 is CASKFAGASYEQYF. CDR3 coding DNA: TGCGCCAGTAAGTTTGCAGGGGCCTCCTACGAGCAGTACTTC.